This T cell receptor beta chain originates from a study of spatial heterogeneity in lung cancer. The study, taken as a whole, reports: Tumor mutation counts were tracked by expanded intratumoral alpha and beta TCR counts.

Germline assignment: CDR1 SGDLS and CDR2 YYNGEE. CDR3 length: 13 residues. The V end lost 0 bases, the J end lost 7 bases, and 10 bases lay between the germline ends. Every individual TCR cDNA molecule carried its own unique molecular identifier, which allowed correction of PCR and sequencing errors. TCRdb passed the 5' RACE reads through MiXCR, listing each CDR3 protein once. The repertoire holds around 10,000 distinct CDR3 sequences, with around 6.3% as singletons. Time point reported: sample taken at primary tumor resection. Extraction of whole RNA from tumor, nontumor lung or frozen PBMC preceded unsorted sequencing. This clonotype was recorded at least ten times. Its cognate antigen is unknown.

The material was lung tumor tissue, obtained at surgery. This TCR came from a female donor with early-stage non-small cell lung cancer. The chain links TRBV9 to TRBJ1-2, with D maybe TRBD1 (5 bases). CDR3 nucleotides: TGTGCCAGCAGCGTAGGGGACCTAGGTGGCTACACCTTC. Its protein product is CASSVGDLGGYTF.